This is a list of T cell receptor beta chains from one sample in a study of T cells in Graves' hyperthyroidism and ophthalmopathy. TCRdb redid the calling of the multiplex PCR reads with MiXCR, one entry per CDR3 protein. The sample gives about 720,000 distinct CDR3 sequences, about 17% of which show up once; roughly 17% is in the top ten. The sample consisted of blood. The receptors shown here come from a woman aged 45-65 years with Graves' hyperthyroidism that later progressed to Graves' ophthalmopathy. Each CDR3 is given with its conserved first and last residue. D genes are given only for firm matches. Only some rows state a clone size, as once, few, many or a class for expanded clones.

V gene: TRBV6-1
D gene: .
clone size: few
J gene: TRBJ2-4
CDR3 DNA: TGTGCCAGCAGTGAGGACTTTGGCTGGGACATTCAGTACTTC
CDR3 protein: CASSEDFGWDIQYF

V gene: TRBV20-1
D gene: .
clone size: few
J gene: TRBJ1-4
CDR3 DNA: TGCAGTGCTAGAGAGGGGGCAACTAATGAAAAACTGTTTTTT
CDR3 protein: CSAREGATNEKLFF

V gene: TRBV5-1
D gene: TRBD2
clone size: .
J gene: TRBJ2-1
CDR3 DNA: TGCGCCAGCAGCTTTCGGACTAGCGGGGGGCGAACCTACAATGAGCAGTTCTTC
CDR3 protein: CASSFRTSGGRTYNEQFF

V gene: TRBV6-2/TRBV6-3
D gene: TRBD1
clone size: .
J gene: TRBJ1-5
CDR3 DNA: TGTGCCGCAAGGACAGGGGATCAGCCCCAGCATTTT
CDR3 protein: CAARTGDQPQHF

V gene: TRBV27
D gene: TRBD1
clone size: .
J gene: TRBJ2-7
CDR3 DNA: TGTGCCAGCAGTCTCAAGACAGGGGCCTACGAGCAGTACTTC
CDR3 protein: CASSLKTGAYEQYF

V gene: TRBV5-6
D gene: .
clone size: few
J gene: TRBJ2-4
CDR3 DNA: TGTGCCAGCAGCCCTGGAGGAAACATTCAGTACTTC
CDR3 protein: CASSPGGNIQYF

V gene: TRBV10-3
D gene: .
clone size: .
J gene: TRBJ2-7
CDR3 DNA: TGTGCCTCCCAGGGGGGTCTATCCTACGAGCAGTACTTC
CDR3 protein: CASQGGLSYEQYF

V gene: TRBV18
D gene: .
clone size: many
J gene: TRBJ2-1
CDR3 DNA: TGTGCCAGCTCACCACGAGGCCTCACCTCCTACAATGAGCAGTTCTTC
CDR3 protein: CASSPRGLTSYNEQFF

V gene: TRBV4-1
D gene: .
clone size: .
J gene: TRBJ2-5
CDR3 DNA: TGCGCCAGCAGCCCCCCGGGCTTCGGCGAGACCCAGTACTTC
CDR3 protein: CASSPPGFGETQYF

V gene: TRBV7-6
D gene: TRBD1
clone size: few
J gene: TRBJ1-2
CDR3 DNA: TGTGCCAGCAGCTTAGGGGGACAGTTGGGCTACACCTTC
CDR3 protein: CASSLGGQLGYTF

V gene: TRBV5-1
D gene: .
clone size: .
J gene: TRBJ2-3
CDR3 DNA: TGCGCCAGCAGTCCGAGACAGCGTGCTAGCACAGATACGCAGTATTTT
CDR3 protein: CASSPRQRASTDTQYF

V gene: TRBV6-1
D gene: .
clone size: .
J gene: TRBJ2-5
CDR3 DNA: TGTGCCAGCAGGACGGTGGGAGAGACCCAGTACTTC
CDR3 protein: CASRTVGETQYF

V gene: TRBV3-1
D gene: TRBD2
clone size: .
J gene: TRBJ2-5
CDR3 DNA: TGTGCCAGCAGCTCCCGGACTAGCGGGGGAACAGAGACCCAGTACTTC
CDR3 protein: CASSSRTSGGTETQYF

V gene: TRBV4-3
D gene: .
clone size: .
J gene: TRBJ2-5
CDR3 DNA: TGCGCCAGCACCCAAGTAATGTTAGGGGAGGAGACCCAGTACTTC
CDR3 protein: CASTQVMLGEETQYF

V gene: TRBV15
D gene: .
clone size: .
J gene: TRBJ2-3
CDR3 DNA: TGTGCCACCAGCAGAGATCGCCAGTTGCCCCGCACAGATACGCAGTATTTT
CDR3 protein: CATSRDRQLPRTDTQYF

V gene: TRBV7-8
D gene: TRBD2
clone size: many
J gene: TRBJ2-3
CDR3 DNA: TGTGCCAGCAGCCTAACTCCGACTAGCGGGGGGACAGATACGCAGTATTTT
CDR3 protein: CASSLTPTSGGTDTQYF

V gene: TRBV7-8
D gene: .
clone size: many
J gene: TRBJ2-2
CDR3 DNA: TGTGCCAGCAGCTGGTGGACAGATAACACCGGGGAGCTGTTTTTT
CDR3 protein: CASSWWTDNTGELFF